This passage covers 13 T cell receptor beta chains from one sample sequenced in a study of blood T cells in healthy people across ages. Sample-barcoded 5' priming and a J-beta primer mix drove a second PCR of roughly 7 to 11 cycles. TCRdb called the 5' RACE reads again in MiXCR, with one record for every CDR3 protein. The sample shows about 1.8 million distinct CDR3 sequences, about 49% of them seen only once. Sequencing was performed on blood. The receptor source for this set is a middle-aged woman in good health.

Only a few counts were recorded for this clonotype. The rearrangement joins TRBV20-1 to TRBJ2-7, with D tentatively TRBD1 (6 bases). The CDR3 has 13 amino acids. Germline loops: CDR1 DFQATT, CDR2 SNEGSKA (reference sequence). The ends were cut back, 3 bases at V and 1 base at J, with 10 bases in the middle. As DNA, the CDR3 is TGCAGTGCTAGGGACAGCCTTTCCTACGAGCAGTACTTC. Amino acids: CSARDSLSYEQYF.

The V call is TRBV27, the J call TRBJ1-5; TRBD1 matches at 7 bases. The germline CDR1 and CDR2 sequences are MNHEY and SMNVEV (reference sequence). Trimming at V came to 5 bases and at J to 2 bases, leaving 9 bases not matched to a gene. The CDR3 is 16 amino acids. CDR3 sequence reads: CASSPRTGAGNQPQHF. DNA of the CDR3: TGTGCCAGCAGTCCGAGGACAGGTGCGGGCAATCAGCCCCAGCATTTT.

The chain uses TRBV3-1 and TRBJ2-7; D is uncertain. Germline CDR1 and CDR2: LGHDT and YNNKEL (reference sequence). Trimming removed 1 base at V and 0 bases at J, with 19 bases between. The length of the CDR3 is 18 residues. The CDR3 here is CASSQGDPVGANSYEQYF. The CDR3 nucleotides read TGTGCCAGCAGCCAAGGCGACCCGGTGGGTGCGAACTCCTACGAGCAGTACTTC.

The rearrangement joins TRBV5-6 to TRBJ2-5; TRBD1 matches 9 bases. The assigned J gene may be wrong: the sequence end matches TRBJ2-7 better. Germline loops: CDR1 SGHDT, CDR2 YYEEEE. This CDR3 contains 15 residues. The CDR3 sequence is CASSRPGQGLYEQYF. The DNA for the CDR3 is TGTGCCAGCAGCCGACCGGGACAGGGCCTCTACGAGCAGTACTTC.

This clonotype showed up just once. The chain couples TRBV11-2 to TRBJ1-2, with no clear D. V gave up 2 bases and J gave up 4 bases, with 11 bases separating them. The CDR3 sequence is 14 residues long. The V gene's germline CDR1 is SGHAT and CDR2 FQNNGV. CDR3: CASSLINAAYGYTF. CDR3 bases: TGTGCCAGCAGCTTAATAAATGCGGCCTATGGCTACACCTTC.

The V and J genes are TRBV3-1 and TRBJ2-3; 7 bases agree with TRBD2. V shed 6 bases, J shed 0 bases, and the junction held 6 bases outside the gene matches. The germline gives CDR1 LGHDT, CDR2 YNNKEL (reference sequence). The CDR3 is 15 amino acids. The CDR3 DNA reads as TGTGCCAGCAGGCCGATAGCGGGTAGCACAGATACGCAGTATTTT. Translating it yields CASRPIAGSTDTQYF.

CDR3 bases: TGTGCCAGCAGCTCCCTTGGGGTAGCGGGGGGATTTGAAGAGACCCAGTACTTC. It yields the protein CASSSLGVAGGFEETQYF. The gene calls are TRBV7-3 and TRBJ2-5; 10 bases match TRBD2. The CDR3 sequence is 18 residues long. Per the germline V gene, CDR1 is SGHTA and CDR2 is FQGTGA. V lost 4 bases to trimming and J lost 3 bases; unmatched junction nucleotides: 14.

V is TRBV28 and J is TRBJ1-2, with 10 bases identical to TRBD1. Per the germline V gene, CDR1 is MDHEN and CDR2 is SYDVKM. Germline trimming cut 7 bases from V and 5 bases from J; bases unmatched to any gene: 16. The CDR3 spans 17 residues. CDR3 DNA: TGTGCCAGCAACACCCTTCGGCTCATGGGACAGGGGTATGGCTACACCTTC. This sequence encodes CASNTLRLMGQGYGYTF.

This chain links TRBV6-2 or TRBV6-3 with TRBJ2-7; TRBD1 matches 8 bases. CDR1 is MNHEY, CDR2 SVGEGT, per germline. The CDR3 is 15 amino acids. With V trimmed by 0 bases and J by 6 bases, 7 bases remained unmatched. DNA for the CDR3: TGTGCCAGCAGTTACTCGGCTCAGGGGGCGAGCGAGCAGTACTTC. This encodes CASSYSAQGASEQYF.

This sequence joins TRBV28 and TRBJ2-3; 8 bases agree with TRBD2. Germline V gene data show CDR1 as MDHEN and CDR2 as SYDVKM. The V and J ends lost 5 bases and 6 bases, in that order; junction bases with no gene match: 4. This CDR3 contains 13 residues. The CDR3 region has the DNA TGTGCCAGCAGTCACAAGCGGGGGGATACGCAGTATTTT. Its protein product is CASSHKRGDTQYF.

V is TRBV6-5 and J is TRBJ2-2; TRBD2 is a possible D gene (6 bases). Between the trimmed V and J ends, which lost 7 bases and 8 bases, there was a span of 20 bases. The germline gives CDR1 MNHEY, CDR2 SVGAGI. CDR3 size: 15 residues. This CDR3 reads CASTQPGPRGGELFF. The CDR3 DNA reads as TGTGCCAGCACCCAGCCGGGACCACGGGGGGGGGAGCTGTTTTTT.

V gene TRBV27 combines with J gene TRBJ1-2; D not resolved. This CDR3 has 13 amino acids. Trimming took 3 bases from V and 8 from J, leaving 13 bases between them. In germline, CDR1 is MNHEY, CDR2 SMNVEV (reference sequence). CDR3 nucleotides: TGTGCCAGCAGTTTCGGAGGATCCAGGGGCTACACCTTC. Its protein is CASSFGGSRGYTF.

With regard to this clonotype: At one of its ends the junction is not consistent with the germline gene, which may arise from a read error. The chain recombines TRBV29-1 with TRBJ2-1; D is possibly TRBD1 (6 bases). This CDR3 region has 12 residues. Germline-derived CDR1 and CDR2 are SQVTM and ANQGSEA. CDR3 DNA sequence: TGCGGCGTCCGGGACAACTACAATGAGCAGTTCTTC. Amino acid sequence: CGVRDNYNEQFF.